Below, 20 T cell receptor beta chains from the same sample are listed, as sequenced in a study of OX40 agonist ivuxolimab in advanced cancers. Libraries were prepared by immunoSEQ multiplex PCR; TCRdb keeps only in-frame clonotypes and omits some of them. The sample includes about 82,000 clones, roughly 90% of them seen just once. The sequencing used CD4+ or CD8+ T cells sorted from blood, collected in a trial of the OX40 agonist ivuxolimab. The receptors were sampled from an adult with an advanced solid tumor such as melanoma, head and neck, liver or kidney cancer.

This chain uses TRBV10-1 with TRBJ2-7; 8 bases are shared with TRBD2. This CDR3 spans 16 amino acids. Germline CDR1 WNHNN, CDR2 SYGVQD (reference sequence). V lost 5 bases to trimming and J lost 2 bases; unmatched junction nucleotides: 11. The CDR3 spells CASSKSGSVSPYEQYF. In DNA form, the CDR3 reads TGCGCCAGCAGTAAAAGCGGGAGTGTCAGCCCCTACGAGCAGTACTTC.

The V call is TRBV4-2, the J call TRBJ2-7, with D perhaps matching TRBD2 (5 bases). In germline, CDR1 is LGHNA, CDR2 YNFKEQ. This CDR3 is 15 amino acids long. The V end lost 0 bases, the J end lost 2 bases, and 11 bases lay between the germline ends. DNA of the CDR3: TGTGCCAGCAGCCAAGAACCAAGCGGACCCTACGAGCAGTACTTC. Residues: CASSQEPSGPYEQYF.

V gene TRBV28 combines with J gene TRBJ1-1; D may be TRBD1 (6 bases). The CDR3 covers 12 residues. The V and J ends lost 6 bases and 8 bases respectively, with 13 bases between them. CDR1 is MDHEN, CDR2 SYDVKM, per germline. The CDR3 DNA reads TGTGCCAGCAGCGAAGGGGGGAGGGAAGCTTTCTTT. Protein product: CASSEGGREAFF.

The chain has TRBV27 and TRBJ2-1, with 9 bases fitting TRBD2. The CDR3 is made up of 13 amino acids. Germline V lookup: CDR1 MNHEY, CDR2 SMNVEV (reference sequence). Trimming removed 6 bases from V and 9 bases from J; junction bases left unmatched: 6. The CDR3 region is CASRGTSFLEQFF. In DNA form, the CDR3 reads TGTGCCAGCAGGGGGACTAGCTTTCTTGAGCAGTTCTTC.

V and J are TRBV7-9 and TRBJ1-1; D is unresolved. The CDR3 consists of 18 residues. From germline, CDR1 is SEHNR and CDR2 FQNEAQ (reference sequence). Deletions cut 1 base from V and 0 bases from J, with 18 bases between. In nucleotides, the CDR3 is TGTGCCAGCAGCTTAGGGCGTCTTAGTAATCACATGAACACTGAAGCTTTCTTT. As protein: CASSLGRLSNHMNTEAFF.

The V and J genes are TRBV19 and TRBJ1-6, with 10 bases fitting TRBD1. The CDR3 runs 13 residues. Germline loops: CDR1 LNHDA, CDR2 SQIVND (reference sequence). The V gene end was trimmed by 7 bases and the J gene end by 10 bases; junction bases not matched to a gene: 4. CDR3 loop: CASMGQGRSPLHF. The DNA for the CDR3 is TGTGCCAGTATGGGACAGGGGCGGTCACCCCTCCACTTT.

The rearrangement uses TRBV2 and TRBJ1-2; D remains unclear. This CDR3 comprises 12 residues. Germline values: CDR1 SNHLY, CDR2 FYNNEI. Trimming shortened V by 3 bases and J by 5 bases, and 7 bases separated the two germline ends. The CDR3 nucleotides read TGTGCCAGCAGTGAGAACCAGTATGGCTACACCTTC. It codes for CASSENQYGYTF.

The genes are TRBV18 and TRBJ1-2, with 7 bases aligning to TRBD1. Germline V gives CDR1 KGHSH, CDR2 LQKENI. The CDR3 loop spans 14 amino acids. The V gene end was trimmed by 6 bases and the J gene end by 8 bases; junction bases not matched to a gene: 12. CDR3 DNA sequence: TGTGCCAGCTCTTTGCAGAGGGACAGTCTGGGCTACACCTTC. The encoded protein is CASSLQRDSLGYTF.

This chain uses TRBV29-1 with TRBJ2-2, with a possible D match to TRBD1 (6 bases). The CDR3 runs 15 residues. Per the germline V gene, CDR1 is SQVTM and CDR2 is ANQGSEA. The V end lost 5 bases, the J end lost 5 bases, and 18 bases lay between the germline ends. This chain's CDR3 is CSVNLGQLQTGELFF. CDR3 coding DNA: TGCAGCGTTAACTTAGGACAGCTACAGACCGGGGAGCTGTTTTTT.

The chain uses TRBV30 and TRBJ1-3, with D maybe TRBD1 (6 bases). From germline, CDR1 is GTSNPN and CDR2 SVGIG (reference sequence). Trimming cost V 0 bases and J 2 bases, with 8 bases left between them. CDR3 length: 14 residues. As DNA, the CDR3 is TGTGCCTGGAGTGTAGGGGGAGCTGGAAACACCATATATTTT. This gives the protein CAWSVGGAGNTIYF.

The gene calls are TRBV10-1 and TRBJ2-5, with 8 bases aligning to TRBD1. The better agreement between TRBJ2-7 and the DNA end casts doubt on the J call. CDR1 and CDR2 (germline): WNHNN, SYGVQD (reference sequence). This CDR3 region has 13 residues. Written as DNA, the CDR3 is TGCGCCAGCAGATGGGACAGGTTCTACGAGCAGTACTTC. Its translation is CASRWDRFYEQYF.

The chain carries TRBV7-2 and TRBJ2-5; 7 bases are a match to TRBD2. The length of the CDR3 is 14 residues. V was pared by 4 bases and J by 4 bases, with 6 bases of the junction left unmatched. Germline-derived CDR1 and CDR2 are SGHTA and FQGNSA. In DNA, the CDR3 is TGTGCCAGCAGCTCTAAAGCGGGACGAGAGACCCAGTACTTC. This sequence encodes CASSSKAGRETQYF.

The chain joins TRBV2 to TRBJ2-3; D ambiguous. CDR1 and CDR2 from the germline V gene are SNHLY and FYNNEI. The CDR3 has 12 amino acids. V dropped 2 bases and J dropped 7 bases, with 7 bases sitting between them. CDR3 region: CASSELEYTQYF. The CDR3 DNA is TGTGCCAGCAGTGAATTGGAGTATACGCAGTATTTT.

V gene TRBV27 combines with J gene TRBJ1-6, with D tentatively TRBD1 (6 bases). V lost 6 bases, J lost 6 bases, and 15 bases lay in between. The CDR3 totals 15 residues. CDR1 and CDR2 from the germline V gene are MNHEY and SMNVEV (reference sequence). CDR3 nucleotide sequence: TGTGCCAGCAGAACAGGGTTCCCCGCTAATTCACCCCTCCACTTT. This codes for CASRTGFPANSPLHF.

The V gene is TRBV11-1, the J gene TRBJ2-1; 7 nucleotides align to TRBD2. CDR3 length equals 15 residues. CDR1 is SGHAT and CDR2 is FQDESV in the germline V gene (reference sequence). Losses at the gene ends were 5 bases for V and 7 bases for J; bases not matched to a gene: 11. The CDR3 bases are TGTGCCAGCAGCCCTGGACTAGTGTCGCTTAATGAGCAGTTCTTC. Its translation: CASSPGLVSLNEQFF.

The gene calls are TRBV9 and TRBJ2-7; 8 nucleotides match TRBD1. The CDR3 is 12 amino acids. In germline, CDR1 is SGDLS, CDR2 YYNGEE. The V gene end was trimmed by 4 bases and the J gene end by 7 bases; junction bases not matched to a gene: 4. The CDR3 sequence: CASSPGGREQYF. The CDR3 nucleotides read TGTGCCAGCAGCCCAGGGGGCCGGGAGCAGTACTTC.

DNA of the CDR3: TGTGCCAGCTTCGGACAGGTTAACACCGGGGAGCTGTTTTTT. This sequence encodes CASFGQVNTGELFF. The gene calls are TRBV18 and TRBJ2-2, with 7 bases aligning to TRBD1. The V segment lost 7 bases and the J segment 2 bases; nucleotides outside the gene matches: 4. This CDR3 is built from 14 residues. CDR1 is KGHSH and CDR2 is LQKENI in the germline V gene.

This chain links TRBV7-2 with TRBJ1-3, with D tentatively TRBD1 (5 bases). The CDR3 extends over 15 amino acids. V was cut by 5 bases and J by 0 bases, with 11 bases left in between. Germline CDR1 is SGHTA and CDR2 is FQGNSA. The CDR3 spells CASSRLGVSGNTIYF. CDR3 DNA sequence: TGTGCCAGCAGCCGGTTGGGGGTCTCTGGAAACACCATATATTTT.

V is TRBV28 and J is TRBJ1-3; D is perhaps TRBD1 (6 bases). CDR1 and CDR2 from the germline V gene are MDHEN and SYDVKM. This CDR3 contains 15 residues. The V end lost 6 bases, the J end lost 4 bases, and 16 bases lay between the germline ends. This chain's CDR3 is CASRTGTQTGNTIYF. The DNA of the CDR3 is TGTGCCAGCAGGACCGGGACACAAACGGGAAACACCATATATTTT.

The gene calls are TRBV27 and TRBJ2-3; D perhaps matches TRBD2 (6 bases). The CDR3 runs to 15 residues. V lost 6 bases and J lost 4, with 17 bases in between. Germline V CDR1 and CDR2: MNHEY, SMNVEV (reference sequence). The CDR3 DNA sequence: TGTGCCAGCAGATCGGCGACTAGTCCCCCAGATACGCAGTATTTT. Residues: CASRSATSPPDTQYF.